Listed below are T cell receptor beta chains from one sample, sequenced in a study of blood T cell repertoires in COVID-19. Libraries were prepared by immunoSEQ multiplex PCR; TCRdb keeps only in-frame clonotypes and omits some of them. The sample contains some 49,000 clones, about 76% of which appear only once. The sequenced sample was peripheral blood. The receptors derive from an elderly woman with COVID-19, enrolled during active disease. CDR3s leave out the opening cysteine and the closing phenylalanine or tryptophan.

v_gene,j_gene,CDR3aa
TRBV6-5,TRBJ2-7,ASSNSYEQY
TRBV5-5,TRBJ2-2,ASSLGGTSIGELF
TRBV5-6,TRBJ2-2,ASSLFYRGAGELF
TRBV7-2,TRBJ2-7,ASSQGGTTYEQY
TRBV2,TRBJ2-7,ASRPGTPSEQY
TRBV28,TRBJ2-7,ASSSPGGYEQY
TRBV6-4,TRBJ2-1,ASSDTGLAGGRYNEQF
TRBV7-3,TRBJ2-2,ASSFLSGTGISGELF
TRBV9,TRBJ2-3,ASSVKGDRGPQY
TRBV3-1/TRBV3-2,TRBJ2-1,ASSQVIAYNEQF
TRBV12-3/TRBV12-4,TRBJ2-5,ASSLGHQETQY
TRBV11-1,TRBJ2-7,ASSLELAGPREQY
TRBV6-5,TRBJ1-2,ASSPGRWYGYT
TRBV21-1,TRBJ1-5,ASSPLSTGHFQPQH
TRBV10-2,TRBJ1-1,ATYQDRGGAEAF
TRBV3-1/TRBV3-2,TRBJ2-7,ASSQALGVHEQY
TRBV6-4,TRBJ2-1,ASSAGPLSYNEQF
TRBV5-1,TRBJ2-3,ASSLSFRETADTQY
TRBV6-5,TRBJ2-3,ASSLAGVTDTQY
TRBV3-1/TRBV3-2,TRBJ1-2,ASSRMDSLYGYT
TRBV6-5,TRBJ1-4,ASTQRGSGNEKLF
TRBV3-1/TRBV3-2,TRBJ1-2,ASSRGSGGYT
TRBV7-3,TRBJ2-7,ASSLEAGGPYEQY
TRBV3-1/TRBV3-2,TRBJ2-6,ASSLVGGPDGANVLT
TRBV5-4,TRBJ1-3,ASSAGEPSSGNTIY
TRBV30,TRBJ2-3,AWRPLWAAQY
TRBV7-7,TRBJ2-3,ASSRVAKDTQY
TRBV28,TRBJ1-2,AIRGSTGAKNGYT
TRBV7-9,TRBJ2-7,ASSPPGQFNEQY
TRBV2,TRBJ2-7,ASSGARQEY
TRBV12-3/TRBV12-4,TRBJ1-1,ASSPTYTEAF
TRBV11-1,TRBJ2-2,ASTGEGQRELF
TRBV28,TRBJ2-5,ASTSTSKTQY
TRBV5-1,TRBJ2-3,ASSSRTSFTDTQY
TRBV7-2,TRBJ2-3,ASRRDSTDTQY
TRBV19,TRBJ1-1,ASRGMGGNTEAF
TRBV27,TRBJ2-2,ASSLRSGTGNTGELF
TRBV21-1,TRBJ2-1,ASSKVRRNNEQF
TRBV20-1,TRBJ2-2,SASRLAGVDTGELF
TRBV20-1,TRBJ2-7,SARGPHEQY
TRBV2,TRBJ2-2,ASKSGTGITGELF
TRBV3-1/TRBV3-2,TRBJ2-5,ASSQVYGEETQY
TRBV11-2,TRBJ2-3,ASSPGTGGDTQY
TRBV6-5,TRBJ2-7,ASNPQNYEQY